The source of this T cell receptor (beta chain) is a study of identical twins (dated by TCRdb to the mid-2010s). As for the study more broadly: To test whether fetal clonotypes persist, the study used deep sequencing on TCR alpha and beta repertoires from monozygotic twins, unrelated adults of various ages, and cord blood. To rule out contamination, the twin experiments were replicated at different times with different library preparation protocols. Broader findings and caveats from the paper: Excess twin sharing in beta out-of-frame sequences was weaker because fewer shared sequences lowered the signal-to-noise ratio. Fewer insertions were carried by abundant cord blood beta clonotypes, a similar but weaker trend appeared in young adult naive repertoires, and no such trend appeared in memory repertoires. Zero-insertion analyses could be partly confounded by invariant T cells such as MAIT and iNKT, though diverse VJ usage argued against such confounding for most clonotypes. Out-of-frame TCR alpha sequences shared between twins showed an excess of low generation-probability sequences compared with coincidental sharing between unrelated individuals. In monozygotic twins, recombination models systematically underestimated out-of-frame TCR alpha sharing, but the models matched the sharing seen between unrelated individuals. Conclusions relied on cross-sectional statistical analysis, since the same donors could not be followed over many years.

The table lists this clonotype with a few counts. This clone's antigen is unknown. No per-base quality is available; no much larger clone lies one base away. All donors were healthy Caucasians. Three pairs of female monozygotic twins, all aged roughly 18 to 29 years, made up the twin cohort. Positive isolation kits from Invitrogen were used to isolate the CD4+ and CD8+ T cell populations. Library generation was performed with 5' RACE. Sequencing was carried out with an Illumina HiSeq 2000. Template switching introduced a universal primer binding site; the final cDNA contained a unique molecular identifier, enabling accurate counting of TCR cDNA molecules. First-strand cDNA for TCR alpha and beta chains was synthesized from specific primers in the conserved constant-segment region. To control for contamination, each cDNA library was double barcoded with a SMART-Mk sample barcode plus Illumina barcodes. TruSeq adapter sequences along with Illumina sample barcodes were introduced in two successive PCR steps. The Illumina HiSeq platform was used with custom primers to sequence TCR alpha and beta cDNA libraries. Turning to the authors' computational methods: Unique molecular identifiers were extracted from raw reads with MiGEC, and CDR3 positions were determined with MiXCR. Recombination models were inferred per individual with the repgenHMM and IGoR tools using an EM algorithm. The tcR package in R was used for shared clonotype analysis, with sharing normalized by the product of cloneset sizes. To study raw recombination free of thymic and clonal selection effects, out-of-frame nonproductive sequences were analyzed. TCRdb itself trimmed the public reads at Q25 with fastp, ran MiXCR and retained productive beta chains. When rows share a CDR3 protein, they turn into one entry using the most common DNA and genes. Here the V and J calls rest on TCRdb's processing, not on the authors' analysis. This sample comprises fewer than 500,000 distinct CDR3 sequences, over 11% of them detected only once. More than 0.8% of the sample comes from the top ten.

V is cut by 4 bases and J by 2 bases, and the space between the germline ends is 12 bases. The germline V gene encodes CDR1 SQVTM and CDR2 ANQGSEA. From cysteine to phenylalanine, the CDR3 is 13 amino acids long. Here the CDR3 DNA is all that survives: 39 bases in frame from base 1. Another study also made use of these data, one on yellow fever vaccine responses in identical twins. The second study also describes: The T cell response to vaccination in identical twins was reported by the authors to appear partly convergent and partly personalized. The study precisely tracked vaccine-responding T cell clones in identical twins.

The clonotype comes from a woman younger than 35 in good health. Rearrangement joined TRBV29-1 to TRBJ2-7; the D gene is possibly TRBD1 or TRBD2, each agreeing over 6 bases. Material: CD4+ T cells sorted from blood. The CDR3 region reads CSVGLGGTYEQYF. The bases read TGCAGCGTTGGCCTCGGGGGCACCTACGAGCAGTACTTC.